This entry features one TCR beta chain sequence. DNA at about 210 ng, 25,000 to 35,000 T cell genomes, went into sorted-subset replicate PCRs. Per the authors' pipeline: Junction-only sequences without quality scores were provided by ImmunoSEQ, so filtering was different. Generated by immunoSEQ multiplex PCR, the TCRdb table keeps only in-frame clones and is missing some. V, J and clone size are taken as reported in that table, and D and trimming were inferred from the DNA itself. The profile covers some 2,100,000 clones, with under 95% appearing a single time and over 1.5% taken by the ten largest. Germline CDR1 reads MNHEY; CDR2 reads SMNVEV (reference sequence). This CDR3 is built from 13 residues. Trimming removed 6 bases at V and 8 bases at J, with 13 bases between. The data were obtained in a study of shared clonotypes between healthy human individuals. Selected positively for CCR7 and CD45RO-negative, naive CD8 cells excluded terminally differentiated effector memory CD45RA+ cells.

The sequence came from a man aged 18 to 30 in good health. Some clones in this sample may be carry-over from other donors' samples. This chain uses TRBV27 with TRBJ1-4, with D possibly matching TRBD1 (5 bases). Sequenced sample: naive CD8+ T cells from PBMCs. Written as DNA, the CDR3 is TGTGCCAGCAGCCCGGGGTGGGGGGAAAAACTGTTTTTT. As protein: CASSPGWGEKLFF.